This T cell receptor beta chain was sequenced during a study of blood T cell repertoires in COVID-19. Study in general: Nucleic acid was either cDNA or gDNA, and it came from T cells, B-cell-depleted T cells, or PBMCs.

In the authors' workflow: Amplification from reference gene primers served as the basis for estimated nucleated cell counts. Sequenced by immunoSEQ multiplex PCR; TCRdb stores in-frame clones only, minus some. The DNA was the basis for D and trimming; V, J and clone size are from that table. The sample lists some 340,000 clones, roughly 85% occurring once. J was trimmed by 0 bases and V by 6 bases; bases with no gene match: 11. CDR1 and CDR2 from the germline V gene are MDHEN and SYDVKM. This CDR3 spans 19 amino acids. The specimen was peripheral blood. V gene TRBV28 combines with J gene TRBJ2-5; TRBD2 aligns across 15 bases. This clonotype was obtained from a woman aged 18-35 years with acute or convalescent COVID-19. The CDR3 is CASSLPPGLAGGDQETQYF. The DNA of the CDR3 is TGTGCCAGCAGCCTACCACCGGGACTAGCGGGAGGAGACCAAGAGACCCAGTACTTC.